This T cell receptor beta chain was observed in a study of T cell responses to AZD1222 COVID-19 vaccine. Whole-study findings and limits: Receipt of two AZD1222 doses was followed by a rise in Spike-specific TCR breadth and depth.

Points on this clone: Its cognate antigen is unknown.

Here immunoSEQ multiplex PCR was the method, and the copy in TCRdb shows in-frame clones only, minus some. The top ten clones hold about 6% of a sample with some 140,000 clones, roughly 90% of them seen once. The germline V gene encodes CDR1 SEHNR and CDR2 FQNEAQ (reference sequence). CDR3 length: 11 amino acids. V was clipped by 3 bases and J by 5 bases, with 2 bases between them. This TCR derives from an adult in good health. The sample in question was peripheral blood, obtained on day 0 of AZD1222 vaccination. This chain connects TRBV7-9 to TRBJ2-1; D is unresolved. CDR3 DNA: TGTGCCAGCAGCTTTAACAATGAGCAGTTCTTC. Its translation is CASSFNNEQFF.